A single sample gave rise to the 32 T cell receptor beta chains below, sequenced in a study of cytomegalovirus exposure and HLA in healthy donors. A multiplex PCR was run with 60 Vbeta primers and 13 Jbeta primers. Clones were sequenced by immunoSEQ multiplex PCR, and TCRdb holds only the in-frame ones, with some missing. The table shows around 100,000 clones, with approximately 83% occurring only once. Sequenced: PBMCs. The receptor set was obtained from a female donor in good health and CMV-seropositive.

This chain links TRBV7-9 with TRBJ2-3, with D perhaps TRBD1 (5 bases). CDR1 SEHNR and CDR2 FQNEAQ come from the germline V gene (reference sequence). This CDR3 comprises 14 residues. V was shortened by 7 bases and J by 4 bases, with 15 bases between the two germline ends. This chain's CDR3 is CASMGQSGPDTQYF. For the CDR3, the DNA is TGTGCCAGCATGGGGCAGTCGGGTCCAGATACGCAGTATTTT.

This chain uses TRBV28 with TRBJ1-4; no reliable D call. CDR1 and CDR2 from the germline V gene are MDHEN and SYDVKM. The CDR3 loop spans 14 amino acids. V lost 3 bases and J 4 bases, leaving 9 bases between the germline ends. Here the CDR3 DNA reads TGTGCCAGCAGTTTGAACAGTGGTAATGAAAAACTGTTTTTT. Translation: CASSLNSGNEKLFF.

This clone was found a few times. The V gene is TRBV7-9, the J gene TRBJ1-4, with 9 bases fitting TRBD1. The J segment lost 8 bases and the V segment lost 5 bases, leaving 9 bases of the junction unmatched. The CDR3 runs 15 residues. Looked up from germline, CDR1 is SEHNR and CDR2 is FQNEAQ (reference sequence). CDR3 loop: CASSAAGTGLEKLFF. The CDR3 nucleotides read TGTGCCAGCAGCGCCGCCGGGACAGGGCTGGAAAAACTGTTTTTT.

The rearrangement joins TRBV2 to TRBJ1-5; 7 bases are shared with TRBD1. The length of the CDR3 is 14 residues. From germline, CDR1 is SNHLY and CDR2 FYNNEI. V trimming: 6 bases; J trimming: 1 base; junction bases outside the gene matches: 3. The CDR3 here is CASRGQTSNQPQHF. Written as DNA, the CDR3 is TGTGCCAGCAGGGGACAGACGAGCAATCAGCCCCAGCATTTT.

The table lists this clone with a few counts. V gene TRBV5-6 combines with J gene TRBJ1-5; 7 positions match TRBD1. The V and J ends lost 6 bases and 5 bases, in that order; junction bases with no gene match: 11. The CDR3 loop spans 15 amino acids. Germline V CDR1 and CDR2: SGHDT, YYEEEE. DNA for the CDR3: TGTGCCAGCACCTTATATGGGGACAGATATCAGCCCCAGCATTTT. Its translation is CASTLYGDRYQPQHF.

The gene calls are TRBV29-1 and TRBJ2-1; possibly TRBD1 for D (6 bases). V was trimmed by 5 bases and J by 10 bases, leaving 21 bases between them. The CDR3 length is 14 residues. The germline CDR1 and CDR2 sequences are SQVTM and ANQGSEA. For the CDR3, the DNA is TGCAGCGTTCCCGGGGTAGGACAGTTCGTGGAGCAGTTCTTC. Protein sequence: CSVPGVGQFVEQFF.

The CDR3 loop is CASSPSGSSYNEQFF. Written as DNA, the CDR3 is TGTGCCAGCTCACCAAGCGGAAGCTCCTACAATGAGCAGTTCTTC. This chain connects TRBV18 to TRBJ2-1; TRBD2 is a possible D gene (5 bases). The CDR3 covers 15 residues. V was trimmed by 2 bases and J by 0 bases, leaving 8 bases between them. CDR1 and CDR2 (germline): KGHSH, LQKENI.

The chain carries TRBV5-1 and TRBJ1-5; D is undetermined. The V end lost 0 bases, the J end lost 2 bases, and 9 bases lay between the germline ends. The CDR3 spans 15 residues. Germline CDR1 reads SGHRS; CDR2 reads YFSETQ. CDR3 region: CASSLGGPGNQPQHF. CDR3 DNA sequence: TGCGCCAGCAGCTTGGGAGGTCCCGGCAATCAGCCCCAGCATTTT.

This sequence joins TRBV16 and TRBJ2-5; the match to TRBD2 covers 8 bases. Germline V CDR1 and CDR2: KGHSY, FQNENV. J lost 5 bases, V lost 1 base, and 6 bases had no gene match. The CDR3 has 15 residues. The chain's CDR3 is CASSQFKTSVETQYF. CDR3 sequence (DNA): TGTGCCAGCAGCCAATTTAAGACTAGCGTTGAGACCCAGTACTTC. The full variable domain, in which reference TRBV16 and TRBJ2-5 provide the parts outside the CDR3, is GEEVAQTPKHLVRGEGQKAKLYCAPIKGHSYVFWYQQVLKNEFKFLISFQNENVFDETGMPKERFSAKCLPNSPCSLEIQATKLEDSAVYFCASSQFKTSVETQYFGPGTRLLVL.

The genes are TRBV5-4 and TRBJ2-2, with 13 bases matching TRBD2. The junction had 13 bases not matched to a gene; V was cut back by 4 bases and J by 7 bases. Germline V gives CDR1 SGHNT, CDR2 YYREEE (reference sequence). CDR3 size: 18 residues. The CDR3 DNA follows: TGTGCCAGCAGCGCAACACCCGGGACTAGCGGGGTCGGCGGGGAGCTGTTTTTT. Translating gives CASSATPGTSGVGGELFF.

This clone was seen only a few times. The chain combines TRBV5-5 with TRBJ2-7; tentative D call: TRBD1 (5 bases). The CDR3 is 14 residues long. Per the germline V gene, CDR1 is SGHKS and CDR2 is YYEKEE (reference sequence). V lost 6 bases and J 2 bases, leaving 15 bases between the germline ends. In DNA form, the CDR3 reads TGTGCCAGCACCAGGGAACAGTTCACCTACGAGCAGTACTTC. This sequence encodes CASTREQFTYEQYF.

The gene calls are TRBV5-1 and TRBJ2-5; perhaps TRBD2 as D (6 bases). Trimming pared 4 bases from V and 2 bases from J, leaving 9 bases between. There are 13 residues in the CDR3. Germline V gene lookup returns CDR1 SGHRS and CDR2 YFSETQ. The CDR3 here is CASSAGPQETQYF. The CDR3 DNA sequence: TGCGCCAGCAGCGCGGGACCGCAAGAGACCCAGTACTTC.

The chain couples TRBV28 to TRBJ2-1; 10 nucleotides line up with TRBD1. The germline CDR1 and CDR2 sequences are MDHEN and SYDVKM. CDR3 length equals 16 residues. V was clipped by 7 bases and J by 5 bases; unmatched bases: 11. CDR3 amino acids: CASTSTWGTGDNEQFF. The CDR3 DNA sequence: TGTGCCAGCACCTCAACATGGGGGACAGGGGACAATGAGCAGTTCTTC.

CDR3 nucleotides: TGCGCCAGCAGCCAAGTTACTAGCGGGGGCCCTAGCTCCTACGAGCAGTACTTC. Its protein is CASSQVTSGGPSSYEQYF. The chain has TRBV4-1 and TRBJ2-5; 11 bases line up with TRBD2. TRBJ2-7 matches the DNA end more closely, so the J call is doubtful. In germline, CDR1 is MGHRA, CDR2 YSYEKL. CDR3 size: 18 residues.

This chain links TRBV27 with TRBJ1-1; D is ambiguous. The CDR3 is 15 residues long. The germline V gene has CDR1 MNHEY and CDR2 SMNVEV (reference sequence). Trimming shortened V by 5 bases and J by 6 bases, and 19 bases separated the two germline ends. The CDR3 DNA reads TGTGCCAGCAGTCCCACTTGGACTTTGGTCCCTGAAGCTTTCTTT. It codes for CASSPTWTLVPEAFF.

The V call is TRBV5-6, the J call TRBJ1-2; D is unresolved. V was cut by 5 bases and J by 2 bases, with 10 bases left in between. This CDR3 is 13 amino acids long. Germline V gene lookup returns CDR1 SGHDT and CDR2 YYEEEE. CDR3 in amino acids: CASSQALNYGYTF. The CDR3 coding sequence is TGTGCCAGCAGTCAGGCTTTAAACTATGGCTACACCTTC.

In this sample, this clone turned up a few times. The chain's CDR3 is CASSQGIDEKLFF. CDR3 sequence (DNA): TGCGCCAGCAGCCAGGGGATTGATGAAAAACTGTTTTTT. The chain employs TRBV5-1 and TRBJ1-4; a weak D match, TRBD1 (6 bases). The CDR3 spans 13 residues. Germline loops: CDR1 SGHRS, CDR2 YFSETQ. The ends were cut back, 4 bases at V and 6 bases at J, with 10 bases in the middle.

The chain joins TRBV6-7 to TRBJ1-6, with 9 bases aligning to TRBD1. TRBV6-7 is an open reading frame whose function is uncertain. Losses at the gene ends were 6 bases for V and 6 bases for J; bases not matched to a gene: 6. This CDR3 spans 15 amino acids. Here the CDR3 reads CASSGTGWGNSPLHF. For the CDR3, the DNA is TGTGCCAGCAGCGGGACAGGGTGGGGTAATTCACCCCTCCACTTT.

The gene calls are TRBV7-2 and TRBJ2-7; a possible D gene is TRBD1 (6 bases). The CDR3 is 14 residues long. Trimming stripped 3 bases from V and 3 bases from J, with 12 bases between. Germline V CDR1 and CDR2: SGHTA, FQGNSA. Here the CDR3 reads CASSLQGQHYEQYF. CDR3 sequence (DNA): TGTGCCAGCAGCTTGCAGGGACAACACTACGAGCAGTACTTC.

The chain employs TRBV30 and TRBJ1-2, with D perhaps matching TRBD1 (6 bases). This CDR3 has 12 residues. Trimming stripped 5 bases from V and 3 bases from J, with 10 bases between. Per germline, CDR1 GTSNPN and CDR2 SVGIG (reference sequence). Here the CDR3 reads CAWVEGDYGYTF. The CDR3 nucleotides are TGTGCCTGGGTTGAGGGGGACTATGGCTACACCTTC.

The CDR3 DNA is TGCGCCAGCAGCCAAGTGGGTCGATCGGGTCGGGAGCAGTACTTC. This sequence encodes CASSQVGRSGREQYF. This sequence joins TRBV4-1 and TRBJ2-7; no clear D. V dropped 1 base and J dropped 7 bases, with 17 bases sitting between them. CDR3 length: 15 amino acids. The germline CDR1 and CDR2 sequences are MGHRA and YSYEKL.

The chain combines TRBV14 with TRBJ2-1; the match to TRBD1 covers 7 bases. V was pared by 2 bases and J by 6 bases, with 13 bases of the junction left unmatched. CDR1 is SGHDN and CDR2 is FVKESK in the germline V gene. The CDR3 is 17 residues long. The CDR3 DNA reads as TGTGCCAGCAGCCAATACCTTGGGACAGCTTTTTTCAATGAGCAGTTCTTC. It encodes CASSQYLGTAFFNEQFF.

The chain employs TRBV7-9 and TRBJ2-2, with a possible D match to TRBD2 (6 bases). Per the germline V gene, CDR1 is SEHNR and CDR2 is FQNEAQ (reference sequence). V lost 7 bases and J 7 bases, leaving 16 bases between the germline ends. The CDR3 contains 14 residues. The CDR3 nucleotides read TGTGCCAGCACTGGGGGGAGACCCTTCGGGGAGCTGTTTTTT. Protein: CASTGGRPFGELFF.

The table lists this clone with a few counts. The chain carries TRBV6-6 and TRBJ2-1; 10 nucleotides align to TRBD2. The CDR3 loop spans 15 amino acids. V was clipped by 4 bases and J by 6 bases; unmatched bases: 6. Germline-derived CDR1 and CDR2 are MNHNY and SVGAGI (reference sequence). CDR3 protein: CASSFLAGAANEQFF. The CDR3 bases are TGTGCCAGCAGTTTCCTAGCGGGGGCCGCCAATGAGCAGTTCTTC.

The CDR3: CASTRHGGTGELFF. CDR3 nucleotide sequence: TGTGCCAGCACCCGGCACGGGGGAACCGGGGAGCTGTTTTTT. The V gene is TRBV27, the J gene TRBJ2-2, with D perhaps TRBD2 (6 bases). V gave up 7 bases and J gave up 5 bases, with 14 bases separating them. The length of the CDR3 is 14 residues. Germline assignment: CDR1 MNHEY and CDR2 SMNVEV (reference sequence).

The V call is TRBV5-1, the J call TRBJ2-3; a weak D match, TRBD2 (5 bases). The germline gives CDR1 SGHRS, CDR2 YFSETQ. Trimming cost V 0 bases and J 0 bases, with 8 bases left between them. The CDR3 runs to 15 residues. Here the CDR3 DNA reads TGCGCCAGCAGCTTGGTCCGAGGGAGCACAGATACGCAGTATTTT. Its translation is CASSLVRGSTDTQYF.

This sequence joins TRBV5-6 and TRBJ2-7; D is unresolved. CDR1 SGHDT and CDR2 YYEEEE come from the germline V gene. The CDR3 has 14 residues. V was shortened by 1 base and J by 1 base, with 9 bases between the two germline ends. CDR3 sequence reads: CASSLYQISYEQYF. The CDR3 DNA reads as TGTGCCAGCAGCTTGTACCAGATATCCTACGAGCAGTACTTC.

V gene TRBV2 combines with J gene TRBJ2-7, with unresolved D. CDR1 and CDR2 from the germline V gene are SNHLY and FYNNEI. CDR3 length: 13 residues. The V end lost 7 bases, the J end lost 2 bases, and 12 bases lay between the germline ends. CDR3 DNA sequence: TGTGCCAGCACCCCGGAGAGCGCCTACGAGCAGTACTTC. This sequence encodes CASTPESAYEQYF.

There are a few counts of this clone. The genes are TRBV7-2 and TRBJ1-1; no reliable D call. The CDR3 has 12 residues. The germline CDR1 and CDR2 sequences are SGHTA and FQGNSA. The V and J ends lost 4 bases and 8 bases respectively, with 11 bases between them. CDR3 DNA: TGTGCCAGCAGCTGGTACGGAGCCGAAGCTTTCTTT. Amino acids: CASSWYGAEAFF.

This clone has only one observation. The chain joins TRBV19 to TRBJ1-2; tentative D call: TRBD1 (6 bases). V shed 7 bases and J shed 4 bases, with 13 bases lying between them. Per germline, CDR1 LNHDA and CDR2 SQIVND (reference sequence). This CDR3 has 13 amino acids. The CDR3: CASMDRQAYGYTF. The CDR3 coding sequence is TGTGCCAGTATGGACAGACAAGCCTATGGCTACACCTTC.

The CDR3 DNA sequence: TGCGCCAGCAGCTTGGACCAGCGGGGCTCTGGGGCCAACGTCCTGACTTTC. As protein: CASSLDQRGSGANVLTF. This chain connects TRBV5-1 to TRBJ2-6; 7 nucleotides match TRBD2. V lost 0 bases to trimming and J lost 0 bases; unmatched junction nucleotides: 3. The CDR3 extends over 17 amino acids. Germline lookup yields CDR1 SGHRS and CDR2 YFSETQ.

The J gene is TRBJ2-7, the V gene TRBV7-6, with D tentatively TRBD1 (5 bases). The germline V and J ends were trimmed by 5 bases and 4 bases, with 15 bases remaining between them. Germline CDR1 SGHVS, CDR2 FNYEAQ. The CDR3 runs to 14 residues. The CDR3 spells CASSRETVGYEQYF. CDR3 sequence (DNA): TGTGCCAGCAGCCGCGAGACAGTAGGTTACGAGCAGTACTTC.